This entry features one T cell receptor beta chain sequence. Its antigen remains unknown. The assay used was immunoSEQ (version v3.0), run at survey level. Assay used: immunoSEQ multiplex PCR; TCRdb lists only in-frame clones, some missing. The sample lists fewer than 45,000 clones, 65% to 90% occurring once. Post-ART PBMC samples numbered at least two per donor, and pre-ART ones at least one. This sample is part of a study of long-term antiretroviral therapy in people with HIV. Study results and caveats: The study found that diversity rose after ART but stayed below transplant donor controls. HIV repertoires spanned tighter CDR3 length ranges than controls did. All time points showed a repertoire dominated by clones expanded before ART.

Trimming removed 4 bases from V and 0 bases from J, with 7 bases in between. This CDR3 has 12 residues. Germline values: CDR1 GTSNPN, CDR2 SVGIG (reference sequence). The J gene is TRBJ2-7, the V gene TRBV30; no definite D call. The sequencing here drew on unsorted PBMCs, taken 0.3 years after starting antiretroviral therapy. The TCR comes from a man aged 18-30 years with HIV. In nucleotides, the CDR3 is TGTGCCTGGACGGAGAGCTCCTACGAGCAGTACTTC. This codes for CAWTESSYEQYF. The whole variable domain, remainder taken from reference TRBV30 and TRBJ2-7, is SQTIHQWPATLVQPVGSPLSLECTVEGTSNPNLYWYRQAAGRGLQLLFYSVGIGQISSEVPQNLSASRPQDRQFILSSKKLLLSDSGFYLCAWTESSYEQYFGPGTRLTVT.